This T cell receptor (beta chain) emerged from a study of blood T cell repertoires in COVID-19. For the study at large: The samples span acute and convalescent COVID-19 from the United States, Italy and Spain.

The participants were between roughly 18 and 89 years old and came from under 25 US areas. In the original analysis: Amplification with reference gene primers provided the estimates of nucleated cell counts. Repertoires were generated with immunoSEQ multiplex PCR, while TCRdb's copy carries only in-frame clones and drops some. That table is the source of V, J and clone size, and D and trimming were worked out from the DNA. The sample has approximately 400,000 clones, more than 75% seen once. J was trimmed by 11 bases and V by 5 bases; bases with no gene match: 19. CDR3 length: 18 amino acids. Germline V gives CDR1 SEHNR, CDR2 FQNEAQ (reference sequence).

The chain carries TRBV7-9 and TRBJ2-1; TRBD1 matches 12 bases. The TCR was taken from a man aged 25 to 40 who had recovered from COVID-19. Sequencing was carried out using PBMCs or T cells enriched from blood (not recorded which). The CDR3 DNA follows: TGTGCCAGCAGCAATCCGGGGACAGGGGGCGCACACCGGGTGAAGCAGTTCTTC. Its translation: CASSNPGTGGAHRVKQFF.